These 24 T cell receptor beta chains share one sample of origin, sequenced in a study of response to subunit inactivated influenza vaccine. TCRdb called the RT-PCR reads again in MiXCR, with one record for every CDR3 protein. The data hold a few hundred thousand distinct CDR3 sequences, with 9% to 15% observed a single time. The input for sequencing was non-naive T cells sorted from PBMCs, taken 14 days before vaccination. These receptors originate from a man between 50 and 59 years old who received an inactivated influenza vaccine.

This clonotype was seen a few times. V and J are TRBV7-2 and TRBJ2-1; 7 nucleotides line up with TRBD1. The CDR3 is made up of 12 amino acids. Trimming took 6 bases from V and 8 from J; bases not matched to a gene: 4. Germline V gene lookup returns CDR1 SGHTA and CDR2 FQGNSA. The CDR3 DNA reads TGTGCCAGCAGGCTACAGGGGCATGAGCAGTTCTTC. It yields the protein CASRLQGHEQFF.

V gene TRBV9 combines with J gene TRBJ2-5; 7 bases match TRBD1. CDR3 length: 14 residues. Germline CDR1 is SGDLS and CDR2 is YYNGEE. V gave up 3 bases and J gave up 4 bases; unmatched junction bases: 6. CDR3 region: CASSASQGRETQYF. The CDR3 nucleotides are TGTGCCAGCAGCGCGTCACAGGGGAGAGAGACCCAGTACTTC.

This clonotype was observed a few times. This sequence joins TRBV19 and TRBJ2-7, with 9 positions matching TRBD1. The CDR3 has 15 amino acids. Germline CDR1 LNHDA, CDR2 SQIVND (reference sequence). V lost 7 bases to trimming and J lost 4 bases; unmatched junction nucleotides: 11. This CDR3 is CASMRGQGLSYEQYF. The CDR3, as DNA: TGTGCCAGTATGAGAGGACAGGGGTTGTCGTACGAGCAGTACTTC.

This chain links TRBV6-1 with TRBJ2-5; maybe TRBD2 (6 bases). Germline CDR1 and CDR2: MNHNS and SASEGT. There are 15 residues in the CDR3. The V end was cut by 5 bases, the J end by 5 bases, with 18 bases between. CDR3 DNA: TGTGCCAGCAGTCTCCAGGGTGCGGGAACGGAGACCCAGTACTTC. It is translated as CASSLQGAGTETQYF.

This clonotype showed up just a few times. The genes are TRBV5-5 and TRBJ1-5, with D perhaps matching TRBD1 (6 bases). The CDR3 consists of 15 residues. The ends were cut back, 3 bases at V and 4 bases at J, with 14 bases in the middle. Per germline, CDR1 SGHKS and CDR2 YYEKEE (reference sequence). The CDR3 bases are TGTGCCAGCAGCTGGGGTCAGGGGCCAAATCAGCCCCAGCATTTT. Amino acid sequence: CASSWGQGPNQPQHF.

The CDR3: CASSQDSKLFF. CDR3 in DNA: TGTGCCAGCAGCCAAGATTCAAAACTGTTTTTT. This chain connects TRBV14 to TRBJ1-4; D not certain. The germline V gene encodes CDR1 SGHDN and CDR2 FVKESK. The CDR3 is 11 residues long. V lost 0 bases, J lost 10 bases, and 3 bases lay in between.

This clonotype was detected many times. The chain joins TRBV6-9 to TRBJ1-5, with D possibly being TRBD1 (5 bases). The CDR3 totals 14 residues. Germline V gene data show CDR1 as MNHGY and CDR2 as SVAAGI. The V and J ends lost 8 bases and 8 bases respectively, with 19 bases between them. In nucleotides, the CDR3 is TGTGCCAGCGGCAGGGCAAATCCCTGGGAGCCCCAGCATTTT. Amino acids: CASGRANPWEPQHF.

The rearrangement joins TRBV20-1 to TRBJ2-7, with D uncertain. Germline lookup yields CDR1 DFQATT and CDR2 SNEGSKA (reference sequence). The CDR3 contains 11 residues. V was pared by 6 bases and J by 6 bases, with 12 bases between. CDR3 in amino acids: CSAAAPAEQYF. As DNA, the CDR3 is TGCAGTGCCGCGGCCCCCGCCGAGCAGTACTTC.

The rearrangement links TRBV11-2 to TRBJ2-1, with 11 bases identical to TRBD2. The V segment lost 6 bases and the J segment 8 bases; nucleotides outside the gene matches: 6. Germline CDR1 reads SGHAT; CDR2 reads FQNNGV. The CDR3 is made up of 14 amino acids. CDR3 loop: CASSYGLAGDEQFF. As DNA, the CDR3 is TGTGCCAGCAGTTACGGACTAGCGGGCGATGAGCAGTTCTTC.

This clonotype has more than one count but fewer than ten. This chain connects TRBV5-1 to TRBJ2-2, with D perhaps TRBD1 (5 bases). Trimming shortened V by 0 bases and J by 2 bases, and 11 bases separated the two germline ends. The CDR3 covers 16 residues. Looked up from germline, CDR1 is SGHRS and CDR2 is YFSETQ. DNA of the CDR3: TGCGCCAGCAGCTTGGCCGGACACGTAAACACCGGGGAGCTGTTTTTT. This gives the protein CASSLAGHVNTGELFF.

This clonotype has a handful of counts. The rearrangement links TRBV2 to TRBJ2-1; 12 nucleotides agree with TRBD2. The V gene's germline CDR1 is SNHLY and CDR2 FYNNEI. CDR3 length: 15 amino acids. V dropped 4 bases and J dropped 6; count of bases not matched to a gene: 4. CDR3 loop: CASSASSGGGNEQFF. In nucleotides, the CDR3 is TGTGCCAGCAGTGCCTCTAGCGGGGGGGGCAATGAGCAGTTCTTC.

This clonotype was seen more than once but under ten times. The rearrangement links TRBV7-2 to TRBJ2-3; D not resolved. CDR3 length: 15 residues. The germline V gene has CDR1 SGHTA and CDR2 FQGNSA. V lost 6 bases, J lost 2 bases, and 15 bases lay in between. The chain's CDR3 is CASSRTLSNTDTQYF. The CDR3 nucleotides read TGTGCCAGCAGTCGGACCCTATCAAACACAGATACGCAGTATTTT.

This clonotype was seen a few times. V usage is TRBV10-3 and J usage is TRBJ1-6; D is undetermined. The CDR3 covers 14 residues. Germline CDR1 is ENHRY and CDR2 is SYGVKD. Trimming stripped 2 bases from V and 6 bases from J, with 8 bases between. This CDR3 reads CAISENSRNSPLHF. The CDR3 bases are TGTGCCATCAGTGAGAACAGCCGTAATTCACCCCTCCACTTT.

This clonotype has a count of ten or more. The chain uses TRBV10-2 and TRBJ2-1, with 13 bases matching TRBD2. This CDR3 comprises 14 residues. V was clipped by 7 bases and J by 7 bases; unmatched bases: 4. The germline CDR1 and CDR2 sequences are WSHSY and SAAADI. CDR3 DNA: TGCGCCAGCATTCCGACTAGCGGGAGGAATGAGCAGTTCTTC. Protein sequence: CASIPTSGRNEQFF.

This clonotype turned up a few times. V and J are TRBV20-1 and TRBJ2-7; 11 bases fit TRBD2. There are 18 residues in the CDR3. Germline values: CDR1 DFQATT, CDR2 SNEGSKA (reference sequence). V trimming: 7 bases; J trimming: 2 bases; junction bases outside the gene matches: 19. The CDR3 region is CSVPSGTSGPGGAYEQYF. The DNA for the CDR3 is TGCAGTGTCCCCTCCGGGACTAGCGGCCCGGGGGGGGCCTACGAGCAGTACTTC.

This clonotype was seen ten or more times. One end of the junction is discordant with germline, which a read error may explain. V and J are TRBV28 and TRBJ1-1; D is unresolved. The CDR3 sequence is 11 residues long. From germline, CDR1 is MDHEN and CDR2 SYDVKM. CDR3 bases: TGTGCCAGCAGTTTCTTAACTGGAGCTTTCTTT. Encoded protein: CASSFLTGAFF.

This clonotype was counted a few times. This sequence joins TRBV5-1 and TRBJ2-1; D remains unclear. The V gene lost 0 bases and the J gene lost 0 bases, with 7 bases spanning the gap. Per germline, CDR1 SGHRS and CDR2 YFSETQ. The CDR3 loop spans 15 amino acids. The CDR3 sequence is CASSLVRSSYNEQFF. The CDR3 nucleotides read TGCGCCAGCAGCTTGGTCAGGAGCTCCTACAATGAGCAGTTCTTC.

The chain joins TRBV20-1 to TRBJ2-1; TRBD2 aligns across 11 bases. The length of the CDR3 is 16 residues. Unmatched junction bases numbered 5, after V lost 1 base and J lost 3 bases. Germline V gene sequence: CDR1 DFQATT, CDR2 SNEGSKA (reference sequence). Written as DNA, the CDR3 is TGCAGTGCTAGAGCCGCTACTAGCGGGAGCTACAATGAGCAGTTCTTC. Translated, it gives CSARAATSGSYNEQFF.

A few counts support this clonotype. The chain recombines TRBV3-1 with TRBJ1-1; D not resolved. The CDR3 is 12 residues long. CDR1 LGHDT and CDR2 YNNKEL come from the germline V gene (reference sequence). V lost 3 bases, J lost 4 bases, and 6 bases lay in between. The CDR3 DNA sequence: TGTGCCAGCAGCCAGGGTACCACTGAAGCTTTCTTT. Its protein product is CASSQGTTEAFF.

This chain links TRBV7-9 with TRBJ2-7; possibly TRBD2 for D (5 bases). CDR3 length: 12 residues. The germline CDR1 and CDR2 sequences are SEHNR and FQNEAQ (reference sequence). Trimming cost V 7 bases and J 6 bases, with 13 bases left between them. CDR3 amino acids: CASTQDWGEQYF. DNA for the CDR3: TGTGCCAGCACCCAGGACTGGGGCGAGCAGTACTTC.

The J gene is TRBJ2-7, the V gene TRBV29-1; 9 bases are shared with TRBD1. V lost 6 bases, J lost 2 bases, and 8 bases stayed unmatched. The CDR3 sequence is 14 residues long. Germline V CDR1 and CDR2: SQVTM, ANQGSEA. The CDR3 loop is CSVGRDRATYEQYF. CDR3 in DNA: TGCAGCGTGGGCCGGGACAGGGCCACCTACGAGCAGTACTTC.

This clonotype was seen only a few times. The V and J genes are TRBV28 and TRBJ1-5; D is perhaps TRBD1 (6 bases). The CDR3 spans 12 residues. The germline V gene has CDR1 MDHEN and CDR2 SYDVKM. V lost 10 bases and J 5 bases, leaving 12 bases between the germline ends. CDR3 nucleotides: TGTGCCATCCGGACAGTTCATCAGCCCCAGCATTTT. Protein sequence: CAIRTVHQPQHF.

The chain recombines TRBV9 with TRBJ2-7; perhaps TRBD2 as D (5 bases). Germline CDR1 is SGDLS and CDR2 is YYNGEE. The CDR3 has 13 residues. Trimming shortened V by 4 bases and J by 6 bases, and 14 bases separated the two germline ends. The CDR3 here is CASSPGRGGEQYF. The CDR3 nucleotides are TGTGCCAGCAGCCCCGGACGAGGAGGCGAGCAGTACTTC.

To note about this clonotype: Since a much larger clone is just one base distant, this may be a read error. The chain carries TRBV20-1 and TRBJ2-2; no definite D call. CDR1 and CDR2 (germline): DFQATT, SNEGSKA (reference sequence). The CDR3 contains 16 residues. The CDR3 sequence: CSPRDKKQSNTGELFF. The CDR3 bases are TGCAGTCCTAGAGATAAGAAGCAGAGTAACACCGGGGAGCTGTTTTTT.